A selection of T cell receptor beta chains follows, all from one sample in a study of breast tumors, draining lymph nodes, adjacent tissues. TCRdb re-analysed the multiplex PCR reads in MiXCR, keeping a single row per CDR3 protein. The sample has 15,000 or so distinct CDR3 sequences, less than 70% seen once. The sample comprised tumor-adjacent breast tissue. The origin of the receptors is a female donor with breast cancer. Some clones in this sample may be carry-over from other donors' samples. CDR3s include the opening cysteine and the closing phenylalanine or tryptophan. D genes are given only for firm matches. The size of a clone is reported for some rows only, either as once, few or many, or as a class for expanded clones.

j_gene	d_gene	abundance	v_gene	CDR3aa	CDR3nt
TRBJ2-7	TRBD2	many	TRBV6-5	CASSHALAGHYEQYF	TGTGCCAGCAGTCACGCGTTAGCGGGACACTACGAGCAGTACTTC
TRBJ1-3	NA	medium-sized	TRBV30	CAWSEGQTKNTIYF	TGTGCCTGGAGTGAGGGGCAGACGAAAAACACCATATATTTT
TRBJ1-1	NA	many	TRBV10-2	CASSERVDQNTEAFF	TGCGCCAGCAGTGAGAGGGTGGATCAGAACACTGAAGCTTTCTTT
TRBJ2-7	NA	medium-sized	TRBV10-3	CAISDRGSYEQYF	TGTGCCATCAGTGATCGGGGTTCTTACGAGCAGTACTTC
TRBJ1-2	NA	NA	TRBV14	CASSLSPGGDGNGYTF	TGTGCCAGCAGCCTAAGTCCAGGTGGAGATGGAAATGGCTACACCTTC
TRBJ1-1	NA	many	TRBV2	CASSVWGGAGTEAFF	TGTGCCAGCAGTGTGTGGGGGGGCGCGGGCACTGAAGCTTTCTTT
TRBJ2-7	TRBD1	medium-sized	TRBV2	CASSDSTGSYEQYF	TGTGCCAGCAGTGATTCGACAGGGTCCTACGAGCAGTACTTC
TRBJ1-1	NA	many	TRBV12-3/TRBV12-4	CASSYTGNTEAFF	TGTGCCAGCAGTTATACAGGGAACACTGAAGCTTTCTTT
TRBJ2-7	TRBD2	NA	TRBV4-1	CASSQDLASGTEQYF	TGCGCCAGCAGCCAAGATTTGGCTAGCGGGACCGAGCAGTACTTC
TRBJ2-1	NA	many	TRBV6-1	CAKCPLTSYNEQFF	TGTGCCAAATGCCCCCTGACCTCCTACAATGAGCAGTTCTTC
TRBJ2-1	TRBD2	NA	TRBV12-3/TRBV12-4	CASSPPGLAAYNEQFF	TGTGCCAGCAGCCCCCCCGGACTAGCAGCTTACAATGAGCAGTTCTTC
TRBJ2-3	NA	NA	TRBV15	CATSRGGGGPTDTQYF	TGTGCCACCAGCAGAGGAGGGGGAGGGCCCACAGATACGCAGTATTTT
TRBJ2-2	NA	NA	TRBV19	CAIQITGTGELFF	TGTGCCATCCAAATCACAGGCACCGGGGAGCTGTTTTTT
TRBJ2-7	NA	NA	TRBV12-3/TRBV12-4	CASSPGTVPYEQYF	TGTGCCAGCAGCCCTGGGACTGTCCCCTACGAGCAGTACTTC
TRBJ1-6	NA	NA	TRBV25-1	CASSEYKVRSSYSPLHF	TGTGCCAGCAGTGAATATAAGGTTAGGTCAAGTTATTCACCCCTCCACTTT
TRBJ1-2	NA	NA	TRBV5-1	CASSLDNDNYGYTF	TGCGCCAGCAGCTTGGACAACGATAACTATGGCTACACCTTC
TRBJ1-3	NA	medium-sized	TRBV19	CASSIYGVGNTIYF	TGTGCCAGTAGTATTTATGGGGTCGGAAACACCATATATTTT
TRBJ2-3	NA	NA	TRBV30	CARETTDTQYF	TGTGCCCGGGAAACGACAGATACGCAGTATTTT
TRBJ2-1	NA	many	TRBV18	CASSAAKGNEQFF	TGTGCCAGCTCAGCGGCAAAAGGGAATGAGCAGTTCTTC
TRBJ1-2	TRBD1	NA	TRBV6-5	CASRPPTGMNGYTF	TGTGCCAGCAGACCACCGACAGGGATGAATGGCTACACCTTC
TRBJ2-3	TRBD2	NA	TRBV13	CASSEEGVGTSGSYTQYF	TGTGCCAGCAGCGAAGAGGGGGTTGGGACTAGCGGGAGTTATACGCAGTATTTT
TRBJ1-5	NA	medium-sized	TRBV2	CASTRNGPREPQHF	TGTGCCAGCACCCGGAATGGTCCTAGGGAGCCCCAGCATTTT
TRBJ2-4	NA	many	TRBV20-1	CSARDSTVNIQYF	TGCAGTGCTAGAGACTCGACAGTAAACATTCAGTACTTC
TRBJ2-1	TRBD2	NA	TRBV15	CATSKGFTSGDPYNEQFF	TGTGCCACCAGCAAGGGATTCACTAGCGGGGACCCATACAATGAGCAGTTCTTC
TRBJ2-1	NA	NA	TRBV19	CASSIGPLEDNEQFF	TGTGCCAGTAGTATCGGTCCGTTAGAAGACAATGAGCAGTTCTTC
TRBJ2-1	NA	once	TRBV7-6	CASSLTRDCNEQFF	TGTGCCAGCAGCTTAACCCGGGACTGCAATGAGCAGTTCTTC
TRBJ1-3	TRBD1	large	TRBV7-2	CASSSDRGVGDTIYF	TGTGCCAGCAGCTCTGACAGGGGTGTTGGGGACACCATATATTTT
TRBJ2-6	NA	once	TRBV29-1	CSVEVSGANVLTF	TGCAGCGTTGAAGTGTCTGGGGCCAACGTCCTGACTTTC
TRBJ2-5	TRBD2	NA	TRBV24-1	CATSDWSGGGQETQYF	TGTGCCACCAGTGATTGGTCGGGGGGGGGTCAAGAGACCCAGTACTTC
TRBJ2-2	NA	NA	TRBV5-6	CASSLGDLTGELFF	TGTGCCAGCAGCTTGGGCGATCTCACCGGGGAGCTGTTTTTT
TRBJ2-7	NA	NA	TRBV15	CATSREAGTTHEQYF	TGTGCCACCAGCAGAGAGGCCGGGACAACCCACGAGCAGTACTTC
TRBJ2-7	NA	medium-sized	TRBV14	CASSPYSPASSYEQYF	TGTGCCAGCAGCCCCTACTCCCCAGCTAGCTCCTACGAGCAGTACTTC
TRBJ1-6	NA	once	TRBV7-9	CASSADRALNTSPLHF	TGTGCCAGCAGCGCCGACCGGGCTTTAAACACTTCACCCCTCCACTTT
TRBJ2-1	TRBD2	NA	TRBV5-1	CASSTGTSGGTNEQFF	TGCGCCAGCAGCACCGGGACTAGCGGGGGGACCAATGAGCAGTTCTTC
TRBJ2-7	NA	NA	TRBV12-3/TRBV12-4	CASSKAGPWNEQYF	TGTGCCAGCAGTAAAGCGGGCCCCTGGAACGAGCAGTACTTC
TRBJ2-7	NA	medium-sized	TRBV6-6	CASSPRPGEQYF	TGTGCCAGCAGTCCCAGGCCGGGGGAGCAGTACTTC
TRBJ2-7	TRBD2	many	TRBV27	CASSLSPSGYEQYF	TGTGCCAGCAGTTTATCTCCTAGCGGCTACGAGCAGTACTTC
TRBJ2-7	TRBD2	NA	TRBV13	CASSEEGVGTSGRFYEQYF	TGTGCCAGCAGCGAAGAGGGGGTTGGGACTAGCGGGAGGTTCTACGAGCAGTACTTC
TRBJ1-2	TRBD1	once	TRBV7-3	CASSEDRDYTF	TGTGCCAGCAGTGAAGACAGGGACTACACCTTC
TRBJ2-5	NA	NA	TRBV20-1	CSALTGQHQETQYF	TGCAGTGCCCTGACAGGACAACACCAAGAGACCCAGTACTTC
TRBJ2-7	TRBD1	medium-sized	TRBV19	CASSPTGSSYEQYF	TGTGCCAGTAGCCCGACAGGGAGCTCCTACGAGCAGTACTTC
TRBJ2-5	TRBD1	NA	TRBV12-3/TRBV12-4	CASTRQGRETQYF	TGCGCCAGCACCCGACAGGGGAGGGAGACCCAGTACTTC
TRBJ1-2	NA	many	TRBV19	CASSSRTEIRDYGYTF	TGTGCCAGTAGTTCCCGGACGGAAATTAGGGACTATGGCTACACCTTC
TRBJ2-1	TRBD2	many	TRBV5-4	CASSLVGPAGGPVPWNEQFF	TGTGCCAGCAGCTTGGTCGGACCAGCGGGGGGGCCGGTGCCATGGAATGAGCAGTTCTTC
TRBJ2-1	TRBD1	NA	TRBV29-1	CSVTGGDSNEQFF	TGCAGCGTGACAGGGGGCGATTCCAATGAGCAGTTCTTC
TRBJ1-6	TRBD1	few	TRBV10-1	CASRGQGDSPLHF	TGCGCCAGCAGAGGACAGGGGGATTCACCCCTCCACTTT
TRBJ1-4	NA	NA	TRBV7-2	CASSLNRGEKLFF	TGTGCCAGCAGCTTAAATCGAGGGGAAAAACTGTTTTTT
TRBJ2-7	TRBD2	NA	TRBV6-4	CASSDEAGEEQYF	TGTGCCAGCAGTGACGAGGCGGGAGAGGAGCAGTACTTC
TRBJ1-3	TRBD1	NA	TRBV20-1	CSAAYTGGGNTIYF	TGCAGTGCGGCCTATACAGGGGGTGGAAACACCATATATTTT
TRBJ2-6	NA	NA	TRBV7-2	CASSVSGANVLTF	TGTGCCAGCAGCGTCTCTGGGGCCAACGTCCTGACTTTC
TRBJ2-7	NA	medium-sized	TRBV5-1	CASSSRGGAAYEQYF	TGCGCCAGCAGCTCGAGGGGGGGTGCGGCCTACGAGCAGTACTTC
TRBJ2-3	NA	NA	TRBV19	CASSIFGGQYTDTQYF	TGTGCCAGTAGTATTTTCGGGGGGCAGTACACAGATACGCAGTATTTT